This T cell receptor (beta chain) was found in a study of cytomegalovirus exposure and HLA in healthy donors. V dropped 4 bases and J dropped 8; count of bases not matched to a gene: 10. Germline V gives CDR1 SNHLY, CDR2 FYNNEI. CDR3 length: 14 amino acids. The data were produced by immunoSEQ multiplex PCR, yet TCRdb's version contains in-frame clones alone and is incomplete. The data hold about 250,000 clones, with roughly 87% observed a single time. The source is a man younger than 35 in good health and CMV-seropositive. Input material: PBMCs. The rearrangement links TRBV2 to TRBJ1-2; 7 bases are a match to TRBD1. Written as DNA, the CDR3 is TGTGCCAGCAGTGCTACCCGCTCAGGGGGAGGCTACACCTTC. Translation: CASSATRSGGGYTF.